These 23 T cell receptor beta chains share one sample of origin, sequenced in a study of cytomegalovirus exposure and HLA in healthy donors. Primers: 60 Vbeta forward and 13 Jbeta reverse. Assay: immunoSEQ multiplex PCR; the TCRdb copy retains only in-frame clones and omits some. Of approximately 250,000 clones in the sample, about 88% were seen once. Sequenced: PBMCs. The receptors shown here come from a girl aged 2 to 9 in good health and CMV-seronegative.

V and J are TRBV12-2 and TRBJ1-5; TRBD1, as called in the table, went unchecked against the DNA. TRBV12-2 is termed a pseudogene. The length of the CDR3 is 18 residues. The CDR3 loop reads CASRFRDRGFWSHQPQHF. As DNA, the CDR3 is TGTGCAAGTCGGTTCAGGGACAGGGGATTCTGGTCGCATCAGCCCCAGCATTTT.

The V and J genes are TRBV5-8 and TRBJ2-1; 8 nucleotides agree with TRBD2. The CDR3 is 15 amino acids. Germline trimming cut 4 bases from V and 9 bases from J; bases unmatched to any gene: 12. CDR1 SGHTS and CDR2 YDEGEE come from the germline V gene. CDR3 protein: CASSPEGSGIVEQFF. CDR3 bases: TGTGCCAGCAGCCCCGAGGGTAGCGGGATTGTTGAGCAGTTCTTC.

The chain links TRBV27 to TRBJ2-3; no definite D call. The CDR3 contains 16 residues. Per the germline V gene, CDR1 is MNHEY and CDR2 is SMNVEV (reference sequence). The V end was cut by 2 bases, the J end by 0 bases, with 12 bases between. CDR3 nucleotide sequence: TGTGCCAGCAGTTTAGTGTGGGCCCCTAGCACAGATACGCAGTATTTT. This codes for CASSLVWAPSTDTQYF.

The chain combines TRBV5-4 with TRBJ1-1; D is unclear. Germline V gives CDR1 SGHNT, CDR2 YYREEE (reference sequence). This CDR3 comprises 14 residues. Trimming took off 0 bases at V and 5 bases at J, with 11 bases between the two ends. The CDR3: CASSLGRRRTEAFF. As DNA, the CDR3 is TGTGCCAGCAGCTTGGGGCGGCGGAGGACTGAAGCTTTCTTT.

Notes on this clone: One junction end does not reproduce the germline sequence, and a read error may be involved. The chain recombines TRBV6-1 with TRBJ1-4; TRBD1 is a possible D gene (5 bases). Germline CDR1 is MNHNS and CDR2 is SASEGT. The CDR3 spans 9 residues. This CDR3 reads CASRGNRTF. The CDR3 nucleotides are TGTGCCAGCAGGGGGAACAGGACTTTT.

The chain carries TRBV7-9 and TRBJ2-1; the D gene is possibly TRBD1 (6 bases). Germline V gene sequence: CDR1 SEHNR, CDR2 FQNEAQ (reference sequence). The CDR3 contains 15 residues. Trimming removed 5 bases from V and 6 bases from J, with 17 bases in between. The CDR3 sequence: CASSPQGFVRNEQFF. The CDR3 DNA follows: TGTGCCAGCAGCCCGCAGGGGTTCGTACGCAATGAGCAGTTCTTC.

The V and J genes are TRBV7-9 and TRBJ2-7; the D is unclear. Per germline, CDR1 SEHNR and CDR2 FQNEAQ (reference sequence). V was trimmed by 8 bases and J by 2 bases, leaving 10 bases between them. The CDR3 spans 12 residues. The CDR3 nucleotides read TGTGCCAGCGGGCCTAATACCTACGAGCAGTACTTC. Its translation is CASGPNTYEQYF.

V and J are TRBV12-5 and TRBJ1-2; a weak D match, TRBD1 (5 bases). Trimming removed 6 bases at V and 0 bases at J, with 14 bases between. Germline values: CDR1 LGHNT, CDR2 FRNRAP. This CDR3 is built from 15 residues. CDR3 sequence reads: CASGPTGSANYGYTF. CDR3 coding DNA: TGTGCTAGTGGACCTACAGGCTCAGCTAACTATGGCTACACCTTC.

The gene calls are TRBV5-1 and TRBJ2-7; 7 bases map to TRBD1. Germline CDR1 and CDR2: SGHRS and YFSETQ. This CDR3 contains 14 residues. J lost 4 bases, V lost 1 base, and 5 bases had no gene match. CDR3 in DNA: TGCGCCAGCAGCTTGAACAGGGGTCAATACGAGCAGTACTTC. It specifies CASSLNRGQYEQYF.

This clone was detected only a few times. This rearrangement joins TRBV11-2 to TRBJ1-3, with D hard to call. Trimming cost V 5 bases and J 2 bases, with 13 bases left between them. The germline V gene has CDR1 SGHAT and CDR2 FQNNGV. This CDR3 comprises 15 residues. The CDR3 region has the DNA TGTGCCAGCAGCACAAGGCCTCTAGCTGGAAACACCATATATTTT. This encodes CASSTRPLAGNTIYF.

The chain links TRBV7-9 to TRBJ2-5; the match to TRBD2 covers 10 bases. J lost 5 bases, V lost 5 bases, and 8 bases had no gene match. Germline-derived CDR1 and CDR2 are SEHNR and FQNEAQ (reference sequence). The CDR3 consists of 15 residues. CDR3 amino acids: CASSEREGLRETQYF. CDR3 nucleotide sequence: TGTGCCAGCAGCGAGCGGGAGGGCCTACGCGAGACCCAGTACTTC.

The CDR3 reads CASSIFPQGPEAFF. CDR3 nucleotide sequence: TGCGCCAGCAGTATTTTTCCACAGGGTCCTGAAGCTTTCTTT. This chain connects TRBV5-1 to TRBJ1-1; D is possibly TRBD1 (6 bases). V lost 5 bases, J lost 6 bases, and 17 bases lay in between. The CDR3 loop spans 14 amino acids. The germline V gene encodes CDR1 SGHRS and CDR2 YFSETQ.

The V gene is TRBV19, the J gene TRBJ1-5; D not resolved. Germline CDR1 reads LNHDA; CDR2 reads SQIVND (reference sequence). The CDR3 is 14 amino acids. Trimming shortened V by 3 bases and J by 2 bases, and 8 bases separated the two germline ends. CDR3 sequence reads: CASSMRSGNQPQHF. The DNA for the CDR3 is TGTGCCAGTAGTATGAGGTCAGGCAATCAGCCCCAGCATTTT.

V usage is TRBV15 and J usage is TRBJ2-2; tentatively, D is TRBD1 (6 bases). With 1 base removed from V and 4 bases from J, the gap between germline ends came to 13 bases. The CDR3 totals 16 residues. Germline V gene sequence: CDR1 LNHNV, CDR2 YYDKDF (reference sequence). The CDR3 loop reads CATSRVKGVFTGELFF. As DNA, the CDR3 is TGTGCCACCAGCAGAGTCAAGGGGGTATTCACCGGGGAGCTGTTTTTT.

The rearrangement links TRBV7-9 to TRBJ2-5; 7 bases match TRBD2. Per the germline V gene, CDR1 is SEHNR and CDR2 is FQNEAQ (reference sequence). Trimming at V came to 7 bases and at J to 5 bases, leaving 16 bases not matched to a gene. This CDR3 has 16 amino acids. CDR3 DNA sequence: TGTGCCAGCACCAAAACCGCGGGGGAGGGGAGCGAGACCCAGTACTTC. It translates to CASTKTAGEGSETQYF. Filled out from reference TRBV7-9 and TRBJ2-5, the complete variable domain reads DTGVSQNPRHKITKRGQNVTFRCDPISEHNRLYWYRQTLGQGPEFLTYFQNEAQLEKSRLLSDRFSAERPKGSFSTLEIQRTEQGDSAMYLCASTKTAGEGSETQYFGPGTRLLVL.

The chain has TRBV7-9 and TRBJ1-6; D is uncertain. CDR1 SEHNR and CDR2 FQNEAQ come from the germline V gene (reference sequence). The CDR3 extends over 14 amino acids. The V end lost 2 bases, the J end lost 8 bases, and 10 bases lay between the germline ends. The CDR3 loop is CASSLSGSDSPLHF. CDR3 sequence (DNA): TGTGCCAGCAGCTTAAGCGGTAGCGATTCACCCCTCCACTTT.

The genes are TRBV27 and TRBJ1-2; 12 bases map to TRBD1. J gave up 7 bases and V 6 bases, and 9 bases lay outside the gene matches. From germline, CDR1 is MNHEY and CDR2 SMNVEV (reference sequence). This CDR3 spans 15 amino acids. The DNA for the CDR3 is TGTGCCAGCAGGGGGACAGGGGGCGAATACAGTGGCTACACCTTC. Translation: CASRGTGGEYSGYTF.

Points on this clone: Relative to the germline gene, one junction end is altered; a read error may explain this. The gene calls are TRBV15 and TRBJ1-5, with D perhaps matching TRBD1 (6 bases). This CDR3 is built from 15 residues. The germline V gene encodes CDR1 LNHNV and CDR2 YYDKDF (reference sequence). The CDR3 is CATSRDRLSNQPQHF. The CDR3, as DNA: TGTGCCACCAGTAGAGACAGGCTTAGCAATCAGCCCCAGCATTTT.

This chain connects TRBV19 to TRBJ2-2; 8 bases are a match to TRBD1. The CDR3 runs 16 residues. The germline CDR1 and CDR2 sequences are LNHDA and SQIVND (reference sequence). The trim removed 5 bases at V and 3 bases at J, leaving 8 bases unmatched. The DNA for the CDR3 is TGTGCCAGTAGTCCCTGGACAGGGACGGACACCGGGGAGCTGTTTTTT. Translating gives CASSPWTGTDTGELFF.

The V and J genes are TRBV4-1 and TRBJ2-7, with D unclear. Looked up from germline, CDR1 is MGHRA and CDR2 is YSYEKL. V lost 1 base to trimming and J lost 2 bases, with 12 bases between them. The CDR3 has 15 amino acids. The CDR3 loop is CASSQASGSAYEQYF. Here the CDR3 DNA reads TGCGCCAGCAGCCAAGCGTCCGGGTCCGCCTACGAGCAGTACTTC.

This chain joins TRBV6-5 and TRBJ1-1; a weak D match, TRBD1 (5 bases). This CDR3 spans 14 amino acids. Germline loops: CDR1 MNHEY, CDR2 SVGAGI. The V end lost 0 bases, the J end lost 1 base, and 6 bases lay between the germline ends. The CDR3 protein is CASSYSDRNTEAFF. CDR3 DNA sequence: TGTGCCAGCAGTTACTCCGACAGGAACACTGAAGCTTTCTTT.

The chain couples TRBV30 to TRBJ2-6; D ambiguous. V was cut by 3 bases and J by 0 bases, with 6 bases left in between. Per the germline V gene, CDR1 is GTSNPN and CDR2 is SVGIG (reference sequence). CDR3 length equals 14 residues. The DNA of the CDR3 is TGTGCCTGGAGGAGGAACTCTGGGGCCAACGTCCTGACTTTC. It codes for CAWRRNSGANVLTF.

This chain joins TRBV6-5 and TRBJ2-7; maybe TRBD1 (5 bases). The CDR3 contains 14 residues. From germline, CDR1 is MNHEY and CDR2 SVGAGI. Trimming took off 3 bases at V and 5 bases at J, with 14 bases between the two ends. DNA for the CDR3: TGTGCCAGCAGTTATCTAACAGGCGAGGACGAGCAGTACTTC. This gives the protein CASSYLTGEDEQYF.